This T cell receptor (beta chain) comes out of a study of T-cell reconstitution after alpha-beta-depleted transplantation in children (dated by TCRdb to 2016 to 2017). With respect to the entire study: Using TCR repertoire profiling, the study quantitatively followed how T-cell immune reconstitution unfolded in children after TCRalphabeta/CD19-depleted allogeneic hematopoietic cell transplantation.

Cut back by 1 base and 2 bases, the V and J ends lie 9 bases apart. CDR1 and CDR2, looked up from the germline V gene, are LGHNA and YSLEER. The CDR3 has 15 amino acids, counting the end cysteine and phenylalanine. Here the CDR3 DNA is all that survives: 45 bases in frame from base 1. General conclusions and limits of the study: Over subsequent months, a decline in hyperexpanded clone frequencies was noted, and after one year, T-cell counts and TCRbeta diversity were mostly ascribed to newly produced T cells. The apparently early recovery of alphabetaT-cell counts about two months after transplant reportedly depended on only several hundred rapidly expanded clones that came from non-depleted graft cells. In some patients, the high TCRbeta diversity seen at day 60 was put down to recipient T cells and intrathymic progenitors that had survived conditioning.

The library was generated by PCR. Sequencing instrument: Illumina HiSeq 2500. TCR libraries were prepared with molecular barcoding, using unique molecular identifiers to normalize TCRbeta repertoire quantification. TCRdb applied fastp at Q25 and MiXCR to the public reads, then kept only in-frame beta chains. One record per CDR3 amino acid sequence lists the most common genes and DNA. The sample data list nearly 200,000 distinct CDR3 sequences, and approximately 6.8% of these were observed just once. Jointly, the top ten make up around 4.4% of the sample. This clonotype was seen ten or more times. No cognate antigen has been identified for it. No clone much larger than this one lies a single base away; base qualities are absent. The label giving this sample's treatment or condition can be read as: allogeneic hematopoietic cell transplantation with graft depleted of TCRalphabeta T cells and CD19 B cells. Transplant recipients were children who received TCRalphabeta/CD19-depleted allogeneic hematopoietic cell grafts.

This specimen was PBMCs, taken before TCRalphabeta/CD19-depleted stem cell transplant. The sequence derives from a girl younger than two with combined immunodeficiency, due to receive a stem cell transplant. Recombination joined TRBV4-3 with TRBJ2-1; 5 matching bases give a weak D call of TRBD2. The nucleotide sequence reads as follows: TGCGCCAGCAGCCAAGGGTCGGGGACCTACAATGAGCAGTTCTTC. Its protein product is CASSQGSGTYNEQFF.